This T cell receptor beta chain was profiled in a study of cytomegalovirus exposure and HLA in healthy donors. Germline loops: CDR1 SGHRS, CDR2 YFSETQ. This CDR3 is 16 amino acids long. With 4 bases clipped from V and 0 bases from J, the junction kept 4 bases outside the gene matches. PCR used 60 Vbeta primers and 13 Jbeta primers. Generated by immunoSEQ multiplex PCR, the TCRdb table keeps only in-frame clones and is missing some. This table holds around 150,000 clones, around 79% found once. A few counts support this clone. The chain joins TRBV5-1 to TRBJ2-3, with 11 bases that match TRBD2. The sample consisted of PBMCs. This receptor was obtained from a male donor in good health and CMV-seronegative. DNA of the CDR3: TGCGCCAGCAGCGCACCTAGCGGGGGGAGCACAGATACGCAGTATTTT. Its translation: CASSAPSGGSTDTQYF.